These 15 T cell receptor beta chains originate from one sample sequenced in a study of PD-1 blockade in classical Hodgkin lymphoma. Regarding time point: cycle 4 day 1 (C4D1), after six to seven weeks of nivolumab. Brentuximab vedotin exposure varied among the patients, all of whom had relapsed after autologous stem cell transplantation. Assay: immunoSEQ multiplex PCR; the TCRdb copy retains only in-frame clones and omits some. The sample includes 20,000 to 25,000 clones, around 80% of them seen just once. The sample consisted of peripheral blood mononuclear cells (PBMCs), taken before the fourth cycle of nivolumab. These receptor sequences come from a human donor with classical Hodgkin lymphoma.

V usage is TRBV7-8 and J usage is TRBJ2-7, with a possible D match to TRBD2 (5 bases). Germline assignment: CDR1 SGHVS and CDR2 FQNEAQ. Trimming stripped 2 bases from V and 2 bases from J, with 7 bases between. This CDR3 comprises 13 residues. In DNA form, the CDR3 reads TGTGCCAGCAGCTTACTAGCTGCCTACGAGCAGTACTTC. Protein: CASSLLAAYEQYF.

The chain links TRBV7-3 to TRBJ2-7; 7 positions match TRBD1. CDR1 is SGHTA, CDR2 FQGTGA, per germline. The V gene end was trimmed by 4 bases and the J gene end by 6 bases; junction bases not matched to a gene: 6. The CDR3 spans 13 residues. CDR3: CASSSRQGGEQYF. The CDR3 DNA reads as TGTGCCAGCAGCTCCCGACAGGGCGGCGAGCAGTACTTC.

The chain couples TRBV5-1 to TRBJ2-3; D gene unclear. The ends were cut back, 1 base at V and 2 bases at J, with 8 bases in the middle. The CDR3 contains 14 residues. Per germline, CDR1 SGHRS and CDR2 YFSETQ. CDR3 sequence reads: CASSLPSLTDTQYF. The CDR3, as DNA: TGCGCCAGCAGCTTGCCTTCCCTCACAGATACGCAGTATTTT.

This clone was counted between two and nine times. One junction end disagrees with the germline gene, perhaps due to a read error. The chain uses TRBV28 and TRBJ2-7; D may be TRBD2 (5 bases). Germline V gene data show CDR1 as MDHEN and CDR2 as SYDVKM. The CDR3 is 13 amino acids. The CDR3 region is CASSPYSREHSHF. The CDR3 DNA follows: TGTGCCAGCAGTCCGTACTCCCGGGAACACTCTCACTTC.

This clone has just one count. The rearrangement links TRBV7-9 to TRBJ2-7, with 13 bases lining up with TRBD2. CDR3 length: 15 residues. V was clipped by 5 bases and J by 3 bases; unmatched bases: 4. CDR1 and CDR2 (germline): SEHNR, FQNEAQ (reference sequence). The CDR3 nucleotides read TGTGCCAGCAGCCCGTGGACTAGCGGGAGCTACGAGCAGTACTTC. Translating it yields CASSPWTSGSYEQYF. Based on the CDR3 plus reference TRBV7-9 and TRBJ2-7, the full variable domain is DTGVSQNPRHKITKRGQNVTFRCDPISEHNRLYWYRQTLGQGPEFLTYFQNEAQLEKSRLLSDRFSAERPKGSFSTLEIQRTEQGDSAMYLCASSPWTSGSYEQYFGPGTRLTVT.

V is TRBV5-4 and J is TRBJ1-1, with D uncertain. This CDR3 is 15 amino acids long. Germline V gene lookup returns CDR1 SGHNT and CDR2 YYREEE (reference sequence). The germline V and J ends were trimmed by 1 base and 1 base, with 11 bases remaining between them. The CDR3 nucleotides read TGTGCCAGCAGCTTGATACTCCCTGGGAACACTGAAGCTTTCTTT. It translates to CASSLILPGNTEAFF.

The chain uses TRBV9 and TRBJ2-5, with D possibly being TRBD1 or TRBD2 (6 bases each). Germline V gene sequence: CDR1 SGDLS, CDR2 YYNGEE. The V and J ends lost 4 bases and 3 bases respectively, with 10 bases between them. This CDR3 is 13 amino acids long. CDR3 in DNA: TGTGCCAGCAGCCAGAGGGGGGAAGAGACCCAGTACTTC. It specifies CASSQRGEETQYF.

The V gene is TRBV4-1, the J gene TRBJ2-7; D possibly uses TRBD1 or TRBD2 (5 bases each). The CDR3 length is 14 residues. The V end was cut by 4 bases, the J end by 3 bases, with 13 bases between. Per germline, CDR1 MGHRA and CDR2 YSYEKL. For the CDR3, the DNA is TGCGCCAGCAGCCTACGGGACGGGGTCTACGAGCAGTACTTC. Protein sequence: CASSLRDGVYEQYF.

This clone showed up just a few times. This rearrangement joins TRBV4-2 to TRBJ1-1; no definite D call. CDR3 length: 15 amino acids. The V end was cut by 0 bases, the J end by 0 bases, with 8 bases between. Germline CDR1 LGHNA, CDR2 YNFKEQ. CDR3 amino acids: CASSQDGRLNTEAFF. CDR3 DNA sequence: TGTGCCAGCAGCCAAGATGGCAGGTTGAACACTGAAGCTTTCTTT.

Worth noting for this clone: At the DNA level, this CDR3 is encoded by other sequences in the same sample as well. The chain has TRBV28 and TRBJ2-3; D gene uncertain. Germline V gives CDR1 MDHEN, CDR2 SYDVKM. V was shortened by 3 bases and J by 1 base, with 8 bases between the two germline ends. The CDR3 totals 14 residues. CDR3 nucleotide sequence: TGTGCCAGCAGTTTCTTGGCGGGCACAGATACGCAGTATTTT. Translating it yields CASSFLAGTDTQYF.

The CDR3 reads CASSQDASLQETQYF. DNA of the CDR3: TGCGCCAGCAGCCAAGACGCCAGCCTACAAGAGACCCAGTACTTC. The chain uses TRBV4-1 and TRBJ2-5; D is undetermined. Germline lookup yields CDR1 MGHRA and CDR2 YSYEKL. This CDR3 has 15 amino acids. V lost 0 bases, J lost 2 bases, and 10 bases lay in between.

The chain recombines TRBV5-1 with TRBJ2-5; D not resolved. This CDR3 is 11 amino acids long. With 4 bases removed from V and 3 bases from J, the gap between germline ends came to 4 bases. Germline values: CDR1 SGHRS, CDR2 YFSETQ. The CDR3 region is CASSAKETQYF. CDR3 DNA: TGCGCCAGCAGCGCCAAAGAGACCCAGTACTTC.

V and J are TRBV7-2 and TRBJ2-7; a possible D gene is TRBD1 (5 bases). From germline, CDR1 is SGHTA and CDR2 FQGNSA. The V and J ends lost 4 bases and 0 bases respectively, with 10 bases between them. CDR3 size: 14 residues. This chain's CDR3 is CASSYDRTSYEQYF. The CDR3 nucleotides read TGTGCCAGCAGCTACGACAGAACCTCCTACGAGCAGTACTTC.

V usage is TRBV5-8 and J usage is TRBJ2-5, with TRBD2 matching 12 bases. V gave up 3 bases and J gave up 1 base; unmatched junction bases: 7. The V gene's germline CDR1 is SGHTS and CDR2 YDEGEE. This CDR3 is built from 17 residues. CDR3 protein: CASSWGLAGGPQETQYF. CDR3 nucleotides: TGTGCCAGCAGCTGGGGGCTAGCGGGGGGGCCCCAAGAGACCCAGTACTTC.

This clone has just a few counts. V and J are TRBV27 and TRBJ2-1; 13 bases agree with TRBD2. The germline V gene has CDR1 MNHEY and CDR2 SMNVEV (reference sequence). V dropped 6 bases and J dropped 5; count of bases not matched to a gene: 4. The CDR3 is made up of 15 amino acids. The CDR3, as DNA: TGTGCCAGCAGCCTCGGACTAGCGGGAGACAATGAGCAGTTCTTC. It specifies CASSLGLAGDNEQFF.